The present TCR beta chain was sequenced within a study of CD8 T cells in Susac syndrome. Study-level results: As the study acknowledged, the number of individuals in its TCR sequencing and HLA analysis was relatively small.

Regarding this clonotype: The target antigen is unknown.

The V gene's germline CDR1 is MDHEN and CDR2 SYDVKM. CDR3 length equals 16 residues. Trimming removed 3 bases from V and 4 bases from J; junction bases left unmatched: 8. TEMRA cells were FACS-enriched, unlike CD8+ and CD4+ T cells, which were negatively isolated. RNA amounts of about 0.45 to 1 ug underwent reverse transcription with random hexamers. TCR beta CDR3 was amplified by immunoSEQ multiplex PCR. This amplification extended across 54 Vbeta and 13 Jbeta segments. TCRdb called the immunoSEQ multiplex PCR reads again in MiXCR, with one record for every CDR3 protein. The table records 250,000 to 300,000 distinct CDR3 sequences, over 75% of them present only once.

Material for sequencing was CD8+ T cells from PBMCs. This sequence was found in a human donor with multiple sclerosis. This chain joins TRBV28 and TRBJ2-7, with TRBD2 matching over 11 bases. The CDR3 loop reads CASSLIAGLAVYEQYF. In nucleotides, the CDR3 is TGTGCCAGCAGTTTGATAGCGGGACTAGCGGTTTACGAGCAGTACTTC.